The rows below give T cell receptor beta chains drawn from one sample of a study of blood T cell repertoires in COVID-19. Clones were sequenced by immunoSEQ multiplex PCR, and TCRdb holds only the in-frame ones, with some missing. There are about 190,000 clones in the sample; 88% occur only once, and around 1.1% lies in the top ten. Material for sequencing was peripheral blood. Receptors originate from a man aged 25 to 40 with acute or convalescent COVID-19. The CDR3 runs from the conserved cysteine through the conserved F or W. Each record gives: V gene, D gene, CDR3 length, clone size, J gene, CDR3 protein, CDR3 DNA. D genes are given only for firm matches. The listing skips clone size in some rows; elsewhere it reads once, few, many or a size class.

TRBV14	-	14	-	TRBJ1-1	CASSQIQGNSEAFF	TGTGCCAGCAGCCAGATACAGGGTAACTCTGAAGCTTTCTTT
TRBV5-1	-	14	-	TRBJ2-2	CASSLSSLTGELFF	TGCGCCAGCAGCTTGTCGTCCCTCACCGGGGAGCTGTTTTTT
TRBV7-3	-	17	-	TRBJ1-1	CASSSQSLGVGNTEAFF	TGTGCCAGCAGCTCCCAAAGTTTGGGAGTGGGGAACACTGAAGCTTTCTTT
TRBV2	-	12	-	TRBJ2-3	CASGGDTDTQYF	TGTGCCAGCGGCGGGGACACAGATACGCAGTATTTT
TRBV7-8	-	14	-	TRBJ1-6	CASSWGGNNSPLHF	TGTGCCAGCAGCTGGGGAGGAAATAATTCACCCCTCCACTTT
TRBV15	TRBD1	15	-	TRBJ1-1	CATSPRTGGATEAFF	TGTGCCACCAGCCCAAGGACAGGGGGGGCCACTGAAGCTTTCTTT
TRBV4-1	TRBD2	16	-	TRBJ2-4	CASSPPTAGRKNIQYF	TGCGCCAGCAGCCCCCCCACAGCGGGGAGGAAAAACATTCAGTACTTC
TRBV24-1	-	11	-	TRBJ2-1	CATIRCNEQFF	TGTGCCACCATTCGTTGCAATGAGCAGTTCTTC
TRBV28	TRBD2	15	-	TRBJ2-7	CASSFEAGRVNEQYF	TGTGCCAGCAGTTTCGAGGCAGGGAGGGTTAACGAGCAGTACTTC
TRBV4-2	TRBD2	15	-	TRBJ2-1	CASSHERERGHEQFF	TGTGCCAGCAGCCATGAGCGGGAGAGGGGTCATGAGCAGTTCTTC
TRBV5-5	-	16	-	TRBJ2-2	CASSPRPGSNTGELFF	TGTGCCAGCAGCCCAAGGCCGGGATCGAACACCGGGGAGCTGTTTTTT
TRBV28	TRBD1	16	-	TRBJ1-5	CASIRSGQGGNQPQHF	TGTGCCAGCATCCGGTCAGGACAGGGTGGCAATCAGCCCCAGCATTTT
TRBV7-9	TRBD1	16	once	TRBJ1-5	CASSLALRGQEQPQHF	TGTGCCAGCAGCTTAGCGCTCAGGGGGCAGGAGCAGCCCCAGCATTTT
TRBV5-4	TRBD2	16	-	TRBJ2-7	CASSPNRLADSYEQYF	TGTGCCAGCAGCCCAAACCGGCTAGCGGACTCCTACGAGCAGTACTTC
TRBV7-8	TRBD1	17	-	TRBJ1-5	CASSYTTGIGSNQPQHF	TGTGCCAGCAGCTACACGACAGGGATAGGTAGCAATCAGCCCCAGCATTTT
TRBV7-6	-	17	-	TRBJ2-1	CASSLAKHGSSYNEQFF	TGTGCCAGCAGCTTAGCGAAGCACGGGAGCTCCTACAATGAGCAGTTCTTC
TRBV30	-	12	once	TRBJ1-2	CAWSPRGYGYTF	TGTGCCTGGAGCCCGAGGGGGTATGGCTACACCTTC
TRBV6-6	TRBD1	14	-	TRBJ1-4	CASKPGTDNEKLFF	TGTGCCAGCAAGCCTGGGACAGATAATGAAAAACTGTTTTTT
TRBV15	TRBD1	12	-	TRBJ1-2	CATSRGTAGYTF	TGTGCCACCAGCAGGGGGACAGCTGGCTACACCTTC
TRBV7-2	-	13	-	TRBJ2-3	CASSLETGRTQYF	TGTGCCAGCAGCTTAGAGACAGGCCGTACGCAGTATTTT
TRBV5-8	-	12	-	TRBJ1-5	CASSFIYQPQHF	TGTGCCAGCAGCTTTATCTATCAGCCCCAGCATTTT
TRBV19	-	14	-	TRBJ2-7	CASSIGRSSYEQYF	TGTGCCAGTAGTATAGGGAGGAGCTCCTACGAGCAGTACTTC
TRBV28	TRBD2	13	once	TRBJ2-3	CASSLTSADTQYF	TGTGCCAGCAGTTTGACTAGCGCAGATACGCAGTATTTT
TRBV6-6	TRBD1	13	-	TRBJ1-1	CASTRTGGTEAFF	TGTGCCAGCACCAGGACAGGGGGTACTGAAGCTTTCTTT
TRBV6-5	-	13	-	TRBJ2-7	CASSYSSAGEQYF	TGTGCCAGCAGTTACTCGAGTGCGGGCGAGCAGTACTTC
TRBV10-3	-	14	-	TRBJ2-3	CAISDPYREDTQYF	TGTGCCATCAGTGACCCTTACAGAGAAGATACGCAGTATTTT
TRBV19	TRBD1	12	-	TRBJ1-4	CASETGDEKLFF	TGTGCCAGTGAGACAGGGGATGAAAAACTGTTTTTT
TRBV12-3/TRBV12-4	-	12	few	TRBJ2-7	CASSSTLYEQYF	TGTGCCAGCAGTTCCACTCTCTACGAGCAGTACTTC